This T cell receptor beta chain was obtained from a study of cytomegalovirus exposure and HLA in healthy donors. General study results and limits: The listing of 150 to 200 TCR beta chains classed them as cytomegalovirus-associated.

Separate from the roughly 700-subject first cohort, the roughly 110-subject validation cohort was the one that the donors belonged to. A word on this clone: Its matching antigen is unknown.

Profiled with immunoSEQ multiplex PCR; TCRdb holds only in-frame clones, not every one. The sample lists under 300,000 clones, 86% occurring once. This clonotype originated in a woman aged 25 to 39 in good health and CMV-seropositive. The sequencing input was PBMCs.

CDR3 in DNA: TGTGCCAGCAGTGAAACACACTGGAGGACAGTAGTGAATGAGCAGTTCTTC. It codes for CASSETHWRTVVNEQFF. This sequence joins TRBV6-1 and TRBJ2-1, with D possibly TRBD1 on 6 matching bases. The CDR3 loop spans 17 amino acids. The germline V and J ends were trimmed by 2 bases and 7 bases, with 21 bases remaining between them. Germline CDR1 is MNHNS and CDR2 is SASEGT.